Following are 10 T cell receptor beta chains from one sample sequenced in a study of T cell repertoires in cytomegalovirus infection. For these TCRs, the target antigens are not known. TCRdb re-analysed the reads in MiXCR, keeping a single row per CDR3 protein. The data show around 770,000 distinct CDR3 sequences, around 29% seen once. Material: cultured CD8+ T cells from PBMCs, obtained from culture after CMV antigen stimulation. These receptors all come from a human donor in good health (CMV status not recorded). Some clones in this sample may be carry-over from other donors' samples.

This chain uses TRBV27 with TRBJ2-4; no reliable D call. V was trimmed by 4 bases and J by 1 base, leaving 5 bases between them. The CDR3 length is 13 residues. Germline-derived CDR1 and CDR2 are MNHEY and SMNVEV (reference sequence). The CDR3 DNA is TGTGCCAGCAGTTATTCGGCCAAAAACATTCAGTACTTC. Its protein product is CASSYSAKNIQYF.

In this sample, this clonotype turned up a few times. CDR3 loop: CASSQRPGRETQYF. For the CDR3, the DNA is TGCGCCAGCAGCCAACGTCCCGGGAGGGAGACCCAGTACTTC. V is TRBV4-1 and J is TRBJ2-5, with TRBD2 identical over 7 bases. Germline assignment: CDR1 MGHRA and CDR2 YSYEKL. V lost 2 bases and J lost 5; bases outside the gene matches: 5. The CDR3 is made up of 14 amino acids.

The CDR3 sequence is CASTLPRTTPETQYF. CDR3 nucleotide sequence: TGTGCCAGCACCCTCCCCAGGACCACCCCAGAGACCCAGTACTTC. The chain has TRBV7-9 and TRBJ2-5; no definite D call. The V gene's germline CDR1 is SEHNR and CDR2 FQNEAQ (reference sequence). The length of the CDR3 is 15 residues. V was shortened by 7 bases and J by 4 bases, with 19 bases between the two germline ends.

This clonotype was seen at least ten times. The chain links TRBV7-2 to TRBJ2-7; maybe TRBD2 (6 bases). The CDR3 runs to 14 residues. Germline-derived CDR1 and CDR2 are SGHTA and FQGNSA. Trimming shortened V by 1 base and J by 1 base, and 8 bases separated the two germline ends. This CDR3 reads CASSLVAGSYEQYF. CDR3 coding DNA: TGTGCCAGCAGCTTAGTCGCGGGGTCCTACGAGCAGTACTTC.

This clonotype was recorded at least ten times. The genes are TRBV7-8 and TRBJ2-7; 7 bases map to TRBD2. The CDR3 is 16 residues long. Germline V gives CDR1 SGHVS, CDR2 FQNEAQ. The trim removed 4 bases at V and 0 bases at J, leaving 9 bases unmatched. CDR3 nucleotide sequence: TGTGCCAGCAGCTCGCTTAGCGGGTATAGCTCCTACGAGCAGTACTTC. This codes for CASSSLSGYSSYEQYF.

This sequence joins TRBV2 and TRBJ2-2; the D gene is possibly TRBD1 (6 bases). Germline CDR1 is SNHLY and CDR2 is FYNNEI. CDR3 length: 14 amino acids. With 7 bases removed from V and 3 bases from J, the gap between germline ends came to 12 bases. DNA for the CDR3: TGTGCCAGCATAACCAGGGGATACACCGGGGAGCTGTTTTTT. Translation gives CASITRGYTGELFF.

The genes are TRBV19 and TRBJ1-1; perhaps TRBD1 as D (6 bases). The CDR3 has 10 residues. Germline CDR1 and CDR2: LNHDA and SQIVND (reference sequence). The V and J ends lost 10 bases and 4 bases respectively, with 7 bases between them. The CDR3 nucleotides are TGTGCCACGGGGGCCACTGAAGCTTTCTTT. Its protein product is CATGATEAFF.

The chain recombines TRBV7-9 with TRBJ1-4; possibly TRBD1 for D (6 bases). This CDR3 is 15 amino acids long. The germline gives CDR1 SEHNR, CDR2 FQNEAQ (reference sequence). V shed 6 bases and J shed 6 bases, with 17 bases lying between them. CDR3 coding DNA: TGTGCCAGCAGGAAGGAGACAGAGGGGGATGAAAAACTGTTTTTT. It yields the protein CASRKETEGDEKLFF.

The genes are TRBV28 and TRBJ1-5; D is unclear. The CDR3 contains 16 residues. CDR1 and CDR2 from the germline V gene are MDHEN and SYDVKM. Trimming took 5 bases from V and 0 from J, leaving 14 bases between them. CDR3 residues: CASSRLFSYSNQPQHF. The CDR3 coding sequence is TGTGCCAGCAGTCGGCTCTTCTCGTATAGCAATCAGCCCCAGCATTTT.

A few counts support this clonotype. The chain recombines TRBV19 with TRBJ2-1; D may be TRBD1 (6 bases). The CDR3 has 15 amino acids. V was clipped by 5 bases and J by 10 bases, with 21 bases between them. The germline V gene has CDR1 LNHDA and CDR2 SQIVND (reference sequence). The CDR3 DNA is TGTGCCAGTAGTCTCAGGGACAAGGGTGGCTTGGAGCAGTTCTTC. Its protein is CASSLRDKGGLEQFF.